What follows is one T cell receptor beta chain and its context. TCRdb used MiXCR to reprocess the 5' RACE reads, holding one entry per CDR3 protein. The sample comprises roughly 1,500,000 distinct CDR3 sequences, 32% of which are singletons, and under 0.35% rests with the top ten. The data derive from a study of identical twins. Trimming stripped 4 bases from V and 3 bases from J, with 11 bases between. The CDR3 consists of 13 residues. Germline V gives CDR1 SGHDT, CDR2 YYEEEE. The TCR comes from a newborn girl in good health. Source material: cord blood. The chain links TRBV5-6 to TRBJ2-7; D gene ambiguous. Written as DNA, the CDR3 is TGTGCCAGCAGCCCTGGACCTTGCTACGAGCAGTACTTC. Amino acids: CASSPGPCYEQYF.